This entry lists 25 T cell receptor beta chains sequenced from one sample in a study of blood T cells in healthy people across ages. A second PCR, run for about 7 to 11 cycles, used a sample-barcoded 5' primer plus a J-beta primer mix. TCRdb called the 5' RACE reads again in MiXCR, with one record for every CDR3 protein. The sample contains approximately 790,000 distinct CDR3 sequences, around 62% of which appear only once. Sequencing input: blood. All receptors derive from a man aged 25-45 years in good health.

The chain couples TRBV29-1 to TRBJ2-1, with D uncertain. This CDR3 has 12 amino acids. V was clipped by 8 bases and J by 4 bases, with 12 bases between them. Germline lookup yields CDR1 SQVTM and CDR2 ANQGSEA. The chain's CDR3 is CSIPGGYNEQFF. The CDR3 DNA sequence: TGCAGCATTCCCGGTGGTTACAATGAGCAGTTCTTC.

This clonotype has just one count. This chain links TRBV4-3 with TRBJ2-4; D might be TRBD1 (5 bases). The J call may be mistaken, given a closer DNA end match to TRBJ2-7. This CDR3 has 14 amino acids. CDR1 is LGHNA and CDR2 is YSLEER in the germline V gene. This chain's CDR3 is CASSQVAGLHEQYF. The CDR3 DNA reads as TGCGCCAGCAGCCAAGTTGCAGGGTTGCACGAGCAGTACTTC.

This chain connects TRBV9 to TRBJ2-6, with 7 bases matching TRBD1. This CDR3 contains 18 residues. CDR1 and CDR2 (germline): SGDLS, YYNGEE. With V trimmed by 3 bases and J by 0 bases, 9 bases remained unmatched. CDR3 amino acids: CASSARDSFFSGANVLTF. CDR3 bases: TGTGCCAGCAGCGCTCGGGACAGTTTTTTCTCTGGGGCCAACGTCCTGACTTTC.

The V gene is TRBV20-1, the J gene TRBJ2-5; no firm D call. The CDR3 has 14 residues. Germline values: CDR1 DFQATT, CDR2 SNEGSKA (reference sequence). The ends were cut back, 3 bases at V and 2 bases at J, with 13 bases in the middle. The DNA of the CDR3 is TGCAGTGCTAGGGCCGGGCCGACTCAAGAGACCCAGTACTTC. Translated: CSARAGPTQETQYF.

V is TRBV20-1 and J is TRBJ2-5; 10 positions match TRBD2. Germline CDR1 and CDR2: DFQATT and SNEGSKA (reference sequence). This CDR3 comprises 15 residues. The V and J ends lost 2 bases and 4 bases, in that order; junction bases with no gene match: 7. The chain's CDR3 is CSARRAGGRGETQYF. DNA for the CDR3: TGCAGTGCTAGAAGAGCGGGGGGGCGAGGAGAGACCCAGTACTTC.

The V and J genes are TRBV25-1 and TRBJ2-5; D uncertain. Germline values: CDR1 MGHDK, CDR2 SYGVNS. V was pared by 3 bases and J by 0 bases, with 8 bases between. The CDR3 contains 14 residues. The CDR3 coding sequence is TGTGCCAGCAGTGATCAAGACTACCAAGAGACCCAGTACTTC. Amino acid sequence: CASSDQDYQETQYF.

V usage is TRBV12-3 or TRBV12-4 and J usage is TRBJ1-5; D is unclear. With 3 bases removed from V and 6 bases from J, the gap between germline ends came to 9 bases. The CDR3 spans 13 residues. CDR3 loop: CASSFAQTQPQHF. In DNA form, the CDR3 reads TGTGCCAGCAGTTTTGCCCAAACTCAGCCCCAGCATTTT.

As regards this clonotype: At one of its ends the junction is not consistent with the germline gene, which may arise from a read error. The J gene is TRBJ1-1, the V gene TRBV27; maybe TRBD1 (5 bases). There are 13 residues in the CDR3. CDR1 MNHEY and CDR2 SMNVEV come from the germline V gene (reference sequence). CDR3 protein: CACSQGWNTEAFF. The DNA for the CDR3 is TGTGCCTGCAGTCAGGGCTGGAACACTGAAGCTTTCTTT.

V gene TRBV9 combines with J gene TRBJ2-7; 7 bases match TRBD1. CDR3 length: 14 amino acids. In germline, CDR1 is SGDLS, CDR2 YYNGEE. The ends lost 4 bases at V and 3 bases at J; junction bases unmatched: 7. The CDR3 sequence is CASSSGTDFYEQYF. CDR3 DNA sequence: TGTGCCAGCAGCTCGGGGACAGACTTCTACGAGCAGTACTTC. Supplemented by reference TRBV9 and TRBJ2-7, the full variable domain reads DSGVTQTPKHLITATGQRVTLRCSPRSGDLSVYWYQQSLDQGLQFLIQYYNGEERAKGNILERFSAQQFPDLHSELNLSSLELGDSALYFCASSSGTDFYEQYFGPGTRLTVT.

This chain uses TRBV5-1 with TRBJ2-4; D is perhaps TRBD2 (5 bases). The CDR3 covers 15 residues. The V and J ends lost 4 bases and 1 base respectively, with 12 bases between them. The germline V gene has CDR1 SGHRS and CDR2 YFSETQ. The CDR3 reads CASSPISGAKNIQYF. The CDR3 nucleotides read TGCGCCAGCAGCCCCATATCGGGGGCCAAAAACATTCAGTACTTC.

This clonotype showed up just a few times. The chain has TRBV12-3 or TRBV12-4 and TRBJ2-7; 9 bases line up with TRBD1. Trimming at V came to 5 bases and at J to 6 bases, leaving 11 bases not matched to a gene. The CDR3 covers 15 residues. The CDR3 nucleotides read TGTGCCAGCAGTGCTCCCGGGACAGGGTTTCGCGAGCAGTACTTC. It is translated as CASSAPGTGFREQYF.

This clonotype was seen just once. The rearrangement uses TRBV3-1 and TRBJ1-2; D remains unclear. Germline-derived CDR1 and CDR2 are LGHDT and YNNKEL (reference sequence). This CDR3 has 17 amino acids. The V and J ends lost 5 bases and 3 bases respectively, with 22 bases between them. The CDR3 DNA follows: TGTGCCAGCAGCTACGAACTAGGGCAGGCGGATTACTATGGCTACACCTTC. It is translated as CASSYELGQADYYGYTF.

The rearrangement joins TRBV29-1 to TRBJ2-2; TRBD1 matches at 8 bases. Germline V CDR1 and CDR2: SQVTM, ANQGSEA. V lost 5 bases, J lost 4 bases, and 6 bases stayed unmatched. The length of the CDR3 is 14 residues. The CDR3, as DNA: TGCAGCGTTAGAGGACAGGGAGGCACCGGGGAGCTGTTTTTT. Protein product: CSVRGQGGTGELFF.

In regard to this clonotype: A much larger clone lies one base from this, so it may be a read error. The gene calls are TRBV20-1 and TRBJ2-5; the D gene is possibly TRBD2 (7 bases). Looked up from germline, CDR1 is DFQATT and CDR2 is SNEGSKA (reference sequence). V was cut by 6 bases and J by 3 bases, with 20 bases left in between. The CDR3 is 15 amino acids. The CDR3 sequence: CSAQRRVGGEETQYF. DNA of the CDR3: TGCAGTGCCCAGCGCCGCGTAGGGGGGGAAGAGACCCAGTACTTC.

This clonotype came up a few times. The chain couples TRBV29-1 to TRBJ2-4; D remains unclear. The J call may be faulty, since TRBJ2-7 better matches the DNA end. Germline CDR1 is SQVTM and CDR2 is ANQGSEA. The CDR3 spans 11 residues. CDR3 residues: CSVGTIYEQYF. CDR3 coding DNA: TGCAGCGTTGGCACGATCTACGAGCAGTACTTC.

To note about this clonotype: A much larger clone lies a single base off, so this may be a read error. J is TRBJ2-1 and V is TRBV12-3 or TRBV12-4; D possibly corresponds to TRBD2 (5 bases). The length of the CDR3 is 12 residues. The CDR3 reads CANSLERNEQFF. CDR3 bases: TGTGCCAACAGTCTTGAGCGGAATGAGCAGTTCTTC.

Written as DNA, the CDR3 is TGTGCCAGCAGTGGGGGCCCTCCAGCCTACGAGCAGTACTTC. Its protein product is CASSGGPPAYEQYF. This rearrangement joins TRBV6-1 to TRBJ2-1; maybe TRBD1 (5 bases). The J call is in doubt because the DNA end fits TRBJ2-7 better. This CDR3 has 14 residues. The germline V gene has CDR1 MNHNS and CDR2 SASEGT.

The genes are TRBV27 and TRBJ1-5; D possibly corresponds to TRBD1 (5 bases). This CDR3 is built from 15 residues. The germline CDR1 and CDR2 sequences are MNHEY and SMNVEV (reference sequence). Trimming took 2 bases from V and 5 from J, leaving 13 bases between them. The CDR3 DNA reads as TGTGCCAGCAGTTTAGGGGACGGAGGTTATCAGCCCCAGCATTTT. It codes for CASSLGDGGYQPQHF.

The sample holds a few counts of this clonotype. The chain has TRBV4-3 and TRBJ2-1, with D perhaps TRBD2 (6 bases). The CDR3 has 14 residues. Trimming stripped 5 bases from V and 5 bases from J, with 13 bases between. CDR1 and CDR2 from the germline V gene are LGHNA and YSLEER. Written as DNA, the CDR3 is TGCGCCAGCAGCATCGGGGGTTACGACAATGAGCAGTTCTTC. Protein sequence: CASSIGGYDNEQFF.

This chain links TRBV6-1 with TRBJ2-3; the match to TRBD2 covers 10 bases. V shed 6 bases and J 2 bases; nucleotides not matched to a gene: 11. The V gene's germline CDR1 is MNHNS and CDR2 SASEGT. The CDR3 sequence is 17 residues long. CDR3 sequence: CASSHQKLAGDTDTQYF. CDR3 sequence (DNA): TGTGCCAGCAGCCACCAGAAGCTAGCGGGGGACACAGATACGCAGTATTTT.

The chain carries TRBV29-1 and TRBJ2-3; no reliable D call. Trimming took 6 bases from V and 6 from J, leaving 22 bases between them. CDR1 SQVTM and CDR2 ANQGSEA come from the germline V gene. The CDR3 length is 15 residues. The CDR3 spells CSVLMDRTELDTQYF. CDR3 nucleotide sequence: TGCAGCGTCCTTATGGACCGGACGGAGTTGGATACGCAGTATTTT.

J is TRBJ2-1 and V is TRBV29-1; D gene ambiguous. Trimming shortened V by 4 bases and J by 6 bases, and 13 bases separated the two germline ends. The CDR3 runs to 13 residues. The V gene's germline CDR1 is SQVTM and CDR2 ANQGSEA. CDR3 bases: TGCAGCGTTGCATGGGGTCTCCGCAATGAGCAGTTCTTC. Its protein is CSVAWGLRNEQFF.

As concerns this clonotype: A much bigger clone sits one base away, suggesting this may be a read error. CDR3 amino acids: CAISDVRDGSNQPQHF. As DNA, the CDR3 is TGTGCCATCAGTGACGTCCGGGACGGAAGCAATCAGCCCCAGCATTTT. The chain links TRBV10-3 to TRBJ1-5; perhaps TRBD1 as D (5 bases). Trimming shortened V by 3 bases and J by 1 base, and 13 bases separated the two germline ends. Germline V gene lookup returns CDR1 ENHRY and CDR2 SYGVKD. The CDR3 is 16 amino acids.

The J gene is TRBJ2-3, the V gene TRBV5-6, with D tentatively TRBD1 or TRBD2 (5 bases each). Germline V gene data show CDR1 as SGHDT and CDR2 as YYEEEE. There are 13 residues in the CDR3. Trimming took off 4 bases at V and 6 bases at J, with 12 bases between the two ends. CDR3 DNA: TGTGCCAGCAGCGAACGCTGGGACGATACGCAGTATTTT. Its protein product is CASSERWDDTQYF.

The V and J genes are TRBV20-1 and TRBJ2-1; no clear D gene. The germline CDR1 and CDR2 sequences are DFQATT and SNEGSKA (reference sequence). The ends were cut back, 2 bases at V and 8 bases at J, with 7 bases in the middle. The CDR3 spans 11 residues. CDR3 sequence (DNA): TGCAGTGCTAGAAAGTTATATGAGCAGTTCTTC. Translation gives CSARKLYEQFF.